This TCR beta chain emerged from a study of cytomegalovirus exposure and HLA in healthy donors. About the research overall: Genetic ancestry analysis placed 81% of the roughly 400 donors that were genotyped in the Caucasian-associated cluster.

This CDR3 comprises 13 residues. The germline CDR1 and CDR2 sequences are SEHNR and FQNEAQ (reference sequence). Trimming removed 5 bases from V and 5 bases from J; junction bases left unmatched: 4. A multiplex PCR was run with 60 Vbeta primers and 13 Jbeta primers. TCRdb's table, derived via immunoSEQ multiplex PCR, lists solely in-frame clones and lacks some. The sample has about 60,000 clones, roughly 77% seen once; the top ten hold approximately 3.5%. The rearrangement links TRBV7-9 to TRBJ2-5; 8 bases line up with TRBD1. This clonotype originated in a middle-aged woman in good health and CMV-seropositive. Sequenced sample: PBMCs. In DNA form, the CDR3 reads TGTGCCAGCAGCCTCGGACAGGGTGAGACCCAGTACTTC. The encoded protein is CASSLGQGETQYF.